Listed below are T cell receptor beta chains from one sample, sequenced in a study of T-cell reconstitution after alpha-beta-depleted transplantation in children. One entry per CDR3 protein, called by TCRdb with MiXCR from the PCR reads. The sample lists 750,000 to 950,000 distinct CDR3 sequences, roughly 15% occurring once. The specimen comprised PBMCs, mostly from graft donor cells, sampled 360 days after TCRalphabeta/CD19-depleted stem cell transplant. Receptors were obtained from a male patient younger than 18 who had a stem cell transplant for acute lymphoblastic leukemia, so the T cells may come from the graft donor. CDR3s include the opening cysteine and the closing phenylalanine or tryptophan. D genes are given only for firm matches. Expanded clones are given a class, and other clones once, few, many or no size at all.

size: few
V: TRBV20-1
J: TRBJ1-1
D: TRBD1
DNA: TGCAGTGCTTCCTGGACAGGGCGAGACACTGAAGCTTTCTTT
CDR3: CSASWTGRDTEAFF

size: many
V: TRBV11-2
J: TRBJ2-1
D: TRBD1
DNA: TGTGCCAGCAGCTTAACCCCTTGGGACAGCCAGTTGAGCTCCTACAATGAGCAGTTCTTC
CDR3: CASSLTPWDSQLSSYNEQFF

size: few
V: TRBV5-1
J: TRBJ2-1
D: -
DNA: TGCGCCAGCAGCTGGGTAAGGGATGAGCAGTTCTTC
CDR3: CASSWVRDEQFF

size: once
V: TRBV28
J: TRBJ2-5
D: TRBD2
DNA: TGTGCCAGCCGGCGGGCTAGCGGGAGGGCCCGGGAGACCCAGTACTTC
CDR3: CASRRASGRARETQYF

size: few
V: TRBV7-2
J: TRBJ2-4
D: -
DNA: TGTGCCAGCAGCTTAAGACTGCTAGCCAAAAACATTCAGTACTTC
CDR3: CASSLRLLAKNIQYF

size: -
V: TRBV11-2
J: TRBJ2-1
D: TRBD2
DNA: TGTGCCAGCAGCCGGGGATCTAGCGGGAGGTACGATGAGCAGTTCTTC
CDR3: CASSRGSSGRYDEQFF

size: many
V: TRBV4-1
J: TRBJ1-1
D: TRBD1
DNA: TGCGCCAGCAGCCAACACACAGGGGGGGGCACTGAAGCTTTCTTT
CDR3: CASSQHTGGGTEAFF

size: -
V: TRBV10-3
J: TRBJ1-2
D: -
DNA: TGTGCCATCAGTGAGTTCTTCTCCAGACAATATGGCTACACCTTC
CDR3: CAISEFFSRQYGYTF

size: -
V: TRBV29-1
J: TRBJ2-7
D: -
DNA: TGCAGCGTTGAGACTGAGCAGTACTTC
CDR3: CSVETEQYF

size: -
V: TRBV20-1
J: TRBJ1-5
D: -
DNA: TGCAGTGCTAGAGTCGGAGGGGATCAGCCCCAGCATTTT
CDR3: CSARVGGDQPQHF

size: few
V: TRBV30
J: TRBJ1-5
D: -
DNA: TGTGCCTGGTCCTCGCGCAATCAGCCCCAGCATTTT
CDR3: CAWSSRNQPQHF

size: few
V: TRBV24-1
J: TRBJ2-7
D: TRBD1
DNA: TGTGCCACCAGGACTGGGACAGGAATCTACGAGCAGTACTTC
CDR3: CATRTGTGIYEQYF

size: few
V: TRBV2
J: TRBJ2-2
D: -
DNA: TGTGCCAGCAGTGTTTCGGGGGCACCCGGGGAGCTGTTTTTT
CDR3: CASSVSGAPGELFF

size: few
V: TRBV10-3
J: TRBJ2-1
D: -
DNA: TGTGCCATCAGTGAGCCGGGACCGGAGCAGTTCTTC
CDR3: CAISEPGPEQFF

size: -
V: TRBV6-5
J: TRBJ1-4
D: -
DNA: TGTGCCAGCAGTTACCTTTTGACAGGAAGGAAGGAAAAACTGTTTTTT
CDR3: CASSYLLTGRKEKLFF

size: few
V: TRBV27
J: TRBJ2-7
D: -
DNA: TGTGCCAGCAGCCCCCTTAGGGCAGGGGTCCGGGAGCAGTACTTC
CDR3: CASSPLRAGVREQYF

size: few
V: TRBV5-1
J: TRBJ2-1
D: -
DNA: TGCGCCAGCAGTCGGATCCTCGTAGCGGAGTACAATGAGCAGTTCTTC
CDR3: CASSRILVAEYNEQFF

size: few
V: TRBV5-5
J: TRBJ1-5
D: -
DNA: TGTGCCAGCAGGCTCAGGGATAGCAATCAGCCCCAGCATTTT
CDR3: CASRLRDSNQPQHF

size: -
V: TRBV5-1
J: TRBJ2-2
D: -
DNA: TGCGCCAGCAGCTTAGGGACACATCCGAACACCGGGGAGCTGTTTTTT
CDR3: CASSLGTHPNTGELFF

size: many
V: TRBV4-1
J: TRBJ1-1
D: -
DNA: TGCGCCAGCAGCCTAAATGTGGGGACTGCCACTGAAGCTTTCTTT
CDR3: CASSLNVGTATEAFF

size: few
V: TRBV7-9
J: TRBJ2-7
D: TRBD1
DNA: TGTGCCAGCAGCAAACACACCGGGACAGGGTCCCACGAGCAGTACTTC
CDR3: CASSKHTGTGSHEQYF

size: few
V: TRBV14
J: TRBJ2-1
D: -
DNA: TGTGCCAGCAGCCAAGATAGGTTAGCGGTATCCTACAATGAGCAGTTCTTC
CDR3: CASSQDRLAVSYNEQFF

size: many
V: TRBV27
J: TRBJ2-7
D: -
DNA: TGTGCCAGCAGTTTGGGAGCGGCGGTCCCTCCCTACGAGCAGTACTTC
CDR3: CASSLGAAVPPYEQYF

size: few
V: TRBV6-5
J: TRBJ1-2
D: -
DNA: TGTGCCAGCAGTTACCGTCACCCAGGGTTAAACTATGGCTACACCTTC
CDR3: CASSYRHPGLNYGYTF

size: -
V: TRBV20-1
J: TRBJ1-6
D: -
DNA: TGCAGTGCTAGAATACAAGGTTCACCCCTCCACTTT
CDR3: CSARIQGSPLHF

size: -
V: TRBV11-2
J: TRBJ2-1
D: TRBD2
DNA: TGTGCCAGCAGCTTAGATAGCGGGATACACAATGAGCAGTTCTTC
CDR3: CASSLDSGIHNEQFF

size: few
V: TRBV5-1
J: TRBJ2-4
D: -
DNA: TGCGCCAGCAGCCTATCCCAGGGTTCCAAAAACATTCAGTACTTC
CDR3: CASSLSQGSKNIQYF

size: -
V: TRBV27
J: TRBJ2-1
D: -
DNA: TGTGCCAGCAGTTTAATCGGGGACACCGATGAGCAGTTCTTC
CDR3: CASSLIGDTDEQFF

size: -
V: TRBV12-3/TRBV12-4
J: TRBJ2-3
D: -
DNA: TGTGCCAGCAGCCCGTTAGACGGAGGACACACAGATACGCAGTATTTT
CDR3: CASSPLDGGHTDTQYF

size: few
V: TRBV27
J: TRBJ2-7
D: -
DNA: TGTGCCAGCAGTATAATTGGTTCCTACGAGCAGTACTTC
CDR3: CASSIIGSYEQYF

size: -
V: TRBV11-1
J: TRBJ2-5
D: TRBD2
DNA: TGTGCCAGCAGCTTATTGGAGGGACTAGCGGGAGGCGGAGAGACCCAGTACTTC
CDR3: CASSLLEGLAGGGETQYF

size: many
V: TRBV21-1
J: TRBJ2-1
D: -
DNA: TGTGCCAGCAGCAAAAGGAGAGGAGTCGGAGGAAAGTACAATGAGCAGTTCTTC
CDR3: CASSKRRGVGGKYNEQFF

size: few
V: TRBV7-6
J: TRBJ2-7
D: TRBD2
DNA: TGTGCCAGCAGCTTCCCCCCGAGGCTAGCGGAGTACGAGCAGTACTTC
CDR3: CASSFPPRLAEYEQYF

size: -
V: TRBV7-7
J: TRBJ2-1
D: TRBD2
DNA: TGTGCCAGCAGCTCGGGACTAGCGGGAGCGAGTGAGCAGTTCTTC
CDR3: CASSSGLAGASEQFF

size: many
V: TRBV4-1
J: TRBJ2-5
D: TRBD2
DNA: TGCGCCAGCAGCCAAGGCCTAGCGGGTAGAGAGACCCAGTACTTC
CDR3: CASSQGLAGRETQYF

size: -
V: TRBV4-1
J: TRBJ2-7
D: -
DNA: TGCGCCAGCAGCCAAATTACAGGGAGGATCTACGAGCAGTACTTC
CDR3: CASSQITGRIYEQYF

size: -
V: TRBV27
J: TRBJ2-1
D: TRBD2
DNA: TGTGCCAGCAGTTTAGGCCGACTAGCGGAGAACAATGAGCAGTTCTTC
CDR3: CASSLGRLAENNEQFF

size: few
V: TRBV20-1
J: TRBJ2-7
D: -
DNA: TGCAGTGCTCCCGGCGGGGTCTTC
CDR3: CSAPGGVF

size: few
V: TRBV18
J: TRBJ2-1
D: TRBD2
DNA: TGTGCCAGCTCACCTTCTACTAGCGGATTGGGGGATGAGCAGTTCTTC
CDR3: CASSPSTSGLGDEQFF

size: -
V: TRBV5-1
J: TRBJ2-7
D: -
DNA: TGCGCCAGCAGCCAGGGAGTAGCCCTGAACGAGCAGTACTTC
CDR3: CASSQGVALNEQYF

size: few
V: TRBV7-9
J: TRBJ1-5
D: -
DNA: TGTGCCAGCAGCTTTTTTGCTCAGCCCCAGCATTTT
CDR3: CASSFFAQPQHF

size: many
V: TRBV3-1
J: TRBJ2-3
D: -
DNA: TGTGCCAGCAGCCAAGTCCTTGTAGGCACAGATACGCAGTATTTT
CDR3: CASSQVLVGTDTQYF

size: few
V: TRBV5-1
J: TRBJ1-5
D: TRBD1
DNA: TGCGCCAGCGGCTTTGACAGGGACCAGCCCCAGCATTTT
CDR3: CASGFDRDQPQHF

size: -
V: TRBV7-8
J: TRBJ2-4
D: -
DNA: TGTGCCAGCAGCTTATTTGGGCGGAGCGAAAACATTCAGTACTTC
CDR3: CASSLFGRSENIQYF

size: -
V: TRBV2
J: TRBJ2-1
D: TRBD1
DNA: TGTGCCAGCAGGGGCCACAGGGGGCGCAGATTCGATGAGCAGTTCTTC
CDR3: CASRGHRGRRFDEQFF

size: -
V: TRBV29-1
J: TRBJ1-1
D: -
DNA: TGCAGCGTCGAAAGGGGGGGGAACACTGAAGCTTTCTTT
CDR3: CSVERGGNTEAFF

size: few
V: TRBV29-1
J: TRBJ2-7
D: -
DNA: TGCAGCGTTGTACAGACCTACGAGCAGTACTTC
CDR3: CSVVQTYEQYF

size: -
V: TRBV5-1
J: TRBJ2-1
D: -
DNA: -
CDR3: CASSWGQGTEFF

size: few
V: TRBV6-5
J: TRBJ2-7
D: -
DNA: TGTGCCAGCAGCACGGGTCCACCCCTTGGGGAGCAGTACTTC
CDR3: CASSTGPPLGEQYF

size: many
V: TRBV12-3/TRBV12-4
J: TRBJ2-1
D: TRBD1
DNA: TGTGCCAGCACCCCCGCGACAGGGCGAGGATACAATGAGCAGTTCTTC
CDR3: CASTPATGRGYNEQFF

size: -
V: TRBV4-1
J: TRBJ2-5
D: -
DNA: TGCGCCAGCAGCCACCGAGGGTTATGCGGGACCCAGTACTTC
CDR3: CASSHRGLCGTQYF

size: -
V: TRBV20-1
J: TRBJ2-7
D: -
DNA: TGCAGTGCTAGAACCTTCCAGGTTTCCGACGAGCAGTACTTC
CDR3: CSARTFQVSDEQYF

size: few
V: TRBV14
J: TRBJ2-2
D: TRBD1
DNA: TGTGCCAGCAGCCGCCGACAGGGGCACTTCCTCAACACCGGGGAGCTGTTTTTT
CDR3: CASSRRQGHFLNTGELFF

size: -
V: TRBV5-1
J: TRBJ2-3
D: -
DNA: TGCGCCAGCAGCGCTGGGGACGGCTCTAGCACAGATACGCAGTATTTT
CDR3: CASSAGDGSSTDTQYF